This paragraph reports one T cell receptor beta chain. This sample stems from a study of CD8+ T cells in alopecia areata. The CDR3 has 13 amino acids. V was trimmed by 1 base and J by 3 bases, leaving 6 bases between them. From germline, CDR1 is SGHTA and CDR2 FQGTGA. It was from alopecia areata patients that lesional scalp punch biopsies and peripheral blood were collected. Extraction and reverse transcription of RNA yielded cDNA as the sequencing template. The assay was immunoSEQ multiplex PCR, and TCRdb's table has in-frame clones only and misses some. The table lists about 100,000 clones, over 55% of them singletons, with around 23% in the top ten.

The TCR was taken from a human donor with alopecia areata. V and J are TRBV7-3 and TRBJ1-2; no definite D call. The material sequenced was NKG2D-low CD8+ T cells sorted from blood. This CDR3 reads CASSLNGDYGYTF. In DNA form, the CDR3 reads TGTGCCAGCAGCTTAAACGGGGACTATGGCTACACCTTC.